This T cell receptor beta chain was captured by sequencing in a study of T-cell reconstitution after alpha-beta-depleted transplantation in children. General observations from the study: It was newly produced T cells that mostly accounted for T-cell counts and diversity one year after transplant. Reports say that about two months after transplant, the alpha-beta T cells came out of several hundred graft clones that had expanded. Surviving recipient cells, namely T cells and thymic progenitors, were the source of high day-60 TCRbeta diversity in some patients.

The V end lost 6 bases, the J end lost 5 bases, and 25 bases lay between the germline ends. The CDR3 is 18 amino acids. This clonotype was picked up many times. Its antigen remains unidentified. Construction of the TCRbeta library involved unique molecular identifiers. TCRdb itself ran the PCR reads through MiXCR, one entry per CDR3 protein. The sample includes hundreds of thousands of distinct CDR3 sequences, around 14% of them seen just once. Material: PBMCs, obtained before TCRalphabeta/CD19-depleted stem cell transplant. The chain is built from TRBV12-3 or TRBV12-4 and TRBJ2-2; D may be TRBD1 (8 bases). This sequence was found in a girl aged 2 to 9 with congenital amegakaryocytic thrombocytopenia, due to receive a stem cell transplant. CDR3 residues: CASSPTYMTGEGTGELFF. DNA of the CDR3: TGTGCCAGCAGCCCTACCTATATGACAGGGGAGGGGACCGGGGAGCTGTTTTTT.